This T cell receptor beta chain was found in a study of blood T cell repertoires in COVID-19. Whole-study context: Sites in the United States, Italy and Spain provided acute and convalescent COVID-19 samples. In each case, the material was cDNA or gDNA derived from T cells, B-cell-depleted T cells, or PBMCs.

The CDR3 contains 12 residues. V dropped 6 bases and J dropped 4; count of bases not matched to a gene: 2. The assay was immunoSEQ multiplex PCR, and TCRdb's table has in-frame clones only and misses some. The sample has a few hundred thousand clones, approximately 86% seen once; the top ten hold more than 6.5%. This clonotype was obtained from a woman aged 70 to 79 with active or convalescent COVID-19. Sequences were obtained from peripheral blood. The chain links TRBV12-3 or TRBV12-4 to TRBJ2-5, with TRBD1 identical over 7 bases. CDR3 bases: TGTGCCAGCAGCAGGGGGTTAGAGACCCAGTACTTC. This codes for CASSRGLETQYF.